What follows describes a single T cell receptor beta chain. Its antigen is unidentified. An end of the junction does not agree with germline; a read error may underlie this. CDR1 and CDR2 (germline): SGHAT, FQNNGV. This CDR3 contains 14 residues. The library came from three nested PCR rounds adapted from ARM-PCR protocols. Each CDR3 protein gets one entry after TCRdb re-called the multiplex PCR reads with MiXCR. Of about 81,000 distinct CDR3 sequences in the sample, about two thirds were seen once. These data originate in a study of tumor and adjacent non-tumor tissue in lung cancer. Study in general: There were approximately twelve adenocarcinoma, a couple of squamous cell carcinoma and 1 small cell lung cancer cases. Patients were aged roughly 31 to 76, ten or so men and about 5 women, stage I to III.

Study-wide points: Compared with tumor, normal lung showed significantly lower TCR diversity.

RNA was extracted from bulk tissue without any cell sorting. The specimen was lung tumor tissue. This clonotype was sampled from a woman aged 40 to 50 with non-small cell lung cancer. V usage is TRBV11-2 and J usage is TRBJ2-1, with 12 bases matching TRBD2. CDR3 nucleotides: TGTGTCAGCAGCTGGACTAGCGGGAATAATGAGCAGTTCTTC. It specifies CVSSWTSGNNEQFF.